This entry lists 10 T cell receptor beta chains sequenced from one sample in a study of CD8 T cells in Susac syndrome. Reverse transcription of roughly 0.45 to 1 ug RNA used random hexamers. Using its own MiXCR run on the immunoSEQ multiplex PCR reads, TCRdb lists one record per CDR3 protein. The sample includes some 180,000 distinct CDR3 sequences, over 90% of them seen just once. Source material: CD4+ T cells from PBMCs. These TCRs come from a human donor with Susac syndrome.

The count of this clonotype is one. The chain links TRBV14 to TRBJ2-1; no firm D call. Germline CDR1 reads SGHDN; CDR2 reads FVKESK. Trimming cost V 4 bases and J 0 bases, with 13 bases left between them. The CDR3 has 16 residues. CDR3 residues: CASSRRMSSSYNEQFF. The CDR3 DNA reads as TGTGCCAGCAGCCGTAGAATGAGCAGCTCCTACAATGAGCAGTTCTTC.

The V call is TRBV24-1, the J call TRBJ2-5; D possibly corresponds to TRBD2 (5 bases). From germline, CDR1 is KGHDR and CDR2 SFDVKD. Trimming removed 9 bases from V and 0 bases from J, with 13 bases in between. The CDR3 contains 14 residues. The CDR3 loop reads CATASRGNQETQYF. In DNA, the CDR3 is TGTGCCACCGCCTCTAGAGGGAACCAAGAGACCCAGTACTTC.

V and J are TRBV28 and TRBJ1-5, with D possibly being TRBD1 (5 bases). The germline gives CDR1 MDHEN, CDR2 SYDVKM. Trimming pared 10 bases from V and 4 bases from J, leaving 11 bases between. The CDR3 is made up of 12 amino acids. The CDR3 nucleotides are TGTGCCACCCGCGGGGGGAATCAGCCCCAGCATTTT. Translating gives CATRGGNQPQHF. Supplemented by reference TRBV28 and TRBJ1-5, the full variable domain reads DVKVTQSSRYLVKRTGEKVFLECVQDMDHENMFWYRQDPGLGLRLIYFSYDVKMKEKGDIPEGYSVSREKKERFSLILESASTNQTSMYLCATRGGNQPQHFGDGTRLSIL.

Here the CDR3 DNA reads TGTGCCAGCAGCCTTCAGTCGACTAGTGGCAATGAGCAGTTCTTC. It translates to CASSLQSTSGNEQFF. The chain couples TRBV7-3 to TRBJ2-1; maybe TRBD2 (6 bases). The V end was cut by 5 bases, the J end by 6 bases, with 17 bases between. The CDR3 runs to 15 residues. CDR1 and CDR2 (germline): SGHTA, FQGTGA.

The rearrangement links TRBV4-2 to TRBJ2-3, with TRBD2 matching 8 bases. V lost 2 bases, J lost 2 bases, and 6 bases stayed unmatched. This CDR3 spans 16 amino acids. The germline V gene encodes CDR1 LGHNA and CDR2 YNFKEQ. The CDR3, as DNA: TGTGCCAGCAGCCAAAATAGCGGGGCCCACACAGATACGCAGTATTTT. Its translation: CASSQNSGAHTDTQYF.

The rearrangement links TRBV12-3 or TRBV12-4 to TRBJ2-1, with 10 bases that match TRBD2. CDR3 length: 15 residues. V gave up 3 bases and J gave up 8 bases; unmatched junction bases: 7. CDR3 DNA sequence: TGTGCCAGCAGTTTTTGGAAGCGGGGGGGCGATGAGCAGTTCTTC. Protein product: CASSFWKRGGDEQFF.

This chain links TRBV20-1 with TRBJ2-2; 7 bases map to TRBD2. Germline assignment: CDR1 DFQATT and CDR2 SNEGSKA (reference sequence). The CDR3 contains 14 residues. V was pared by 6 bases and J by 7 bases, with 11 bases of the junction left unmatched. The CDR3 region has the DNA TGCAGTGCCCCCCAGAGCGGGGCGGGCGGGGAGCTGTTTTTT. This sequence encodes CSAPQSGAGGELFF.

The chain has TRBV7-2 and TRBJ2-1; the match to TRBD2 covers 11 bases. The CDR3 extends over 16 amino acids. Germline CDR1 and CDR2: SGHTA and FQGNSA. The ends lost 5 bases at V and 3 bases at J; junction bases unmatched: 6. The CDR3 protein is CASSAMGLAVYNEQFF. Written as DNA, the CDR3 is TGTGCCAGCAGCGCGATGGGACTAGCGGTCTACAATGAGCAGTTCTTC. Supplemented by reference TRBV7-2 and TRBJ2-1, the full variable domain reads GAGVSQSPSNKVTEKGKDVELRCDPISGHTALYWYRQSLGQGLEFLIYFQGNSAPDKSGLPSDRFSAERTGGSVSTLTIQRTQQEDSAVYLCASSAMGLAVYNEQFFGPGTRLTVL.

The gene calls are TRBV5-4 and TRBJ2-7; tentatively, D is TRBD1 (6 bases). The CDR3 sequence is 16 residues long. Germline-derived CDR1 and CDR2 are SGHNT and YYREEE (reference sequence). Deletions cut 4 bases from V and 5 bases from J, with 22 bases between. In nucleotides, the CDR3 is TGTGCCAGCAGCGCCCTCTCGGGACACTACTCTGACGAGCAGTACTTC. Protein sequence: CASSALSGHYSDEQYF.

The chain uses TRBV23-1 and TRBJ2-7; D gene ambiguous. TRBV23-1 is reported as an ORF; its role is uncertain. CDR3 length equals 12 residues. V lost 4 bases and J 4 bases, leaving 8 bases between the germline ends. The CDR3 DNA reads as TGCGCCAGCAGTCTATCCCCTTACGAGCAGTACTTC. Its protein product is CASSLSPYEQYF.